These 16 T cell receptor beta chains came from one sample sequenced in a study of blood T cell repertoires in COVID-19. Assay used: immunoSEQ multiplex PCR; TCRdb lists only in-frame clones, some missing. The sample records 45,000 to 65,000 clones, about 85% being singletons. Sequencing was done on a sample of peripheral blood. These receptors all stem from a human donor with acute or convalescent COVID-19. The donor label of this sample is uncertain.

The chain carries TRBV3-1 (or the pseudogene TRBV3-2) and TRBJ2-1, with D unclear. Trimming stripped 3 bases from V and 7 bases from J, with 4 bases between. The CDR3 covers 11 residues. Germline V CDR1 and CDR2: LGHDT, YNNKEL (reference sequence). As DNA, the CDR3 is TGTGCCAGCAGCCAGGCTAATGAGCAGTTCTTC. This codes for CASSQANEQFF.

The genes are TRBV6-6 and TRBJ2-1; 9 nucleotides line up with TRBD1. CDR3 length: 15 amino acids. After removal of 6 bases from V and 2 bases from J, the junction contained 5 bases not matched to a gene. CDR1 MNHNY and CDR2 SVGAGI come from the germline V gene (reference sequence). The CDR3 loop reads CASSQDRGAYNEQFF. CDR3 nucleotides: TGTGCCAGCAGCCAGGACAGGGGAGCCTACAATGAGCAGTTCTTC.

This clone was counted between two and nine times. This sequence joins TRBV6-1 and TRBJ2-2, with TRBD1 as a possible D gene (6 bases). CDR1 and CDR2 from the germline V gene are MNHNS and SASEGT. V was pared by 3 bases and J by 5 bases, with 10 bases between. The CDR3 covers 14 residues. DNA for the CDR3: TGTGCCAGCAGTGAGAGGACAGTGACCGGGGAGCTGTTTTTT. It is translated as CASSERTVTGELFF.

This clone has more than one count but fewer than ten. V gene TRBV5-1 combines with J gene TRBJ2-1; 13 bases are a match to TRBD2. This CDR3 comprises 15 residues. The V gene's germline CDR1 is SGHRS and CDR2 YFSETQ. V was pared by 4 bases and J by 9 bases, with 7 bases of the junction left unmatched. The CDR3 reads CASSPSTSGGSEQFF. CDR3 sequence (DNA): TGCGCCAGCAGCCCCTCGACTAGCGGGGGGTCTGAGCAGTTCTTC.

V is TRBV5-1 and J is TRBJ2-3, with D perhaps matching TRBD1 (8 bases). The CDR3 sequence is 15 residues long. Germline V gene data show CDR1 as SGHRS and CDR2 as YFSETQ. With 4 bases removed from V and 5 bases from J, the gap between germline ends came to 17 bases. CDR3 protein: CASSRAGGGGDTQYF. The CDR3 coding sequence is TGCGCCAGCAGCCGTGCAGGGGGCGGGGGAGATACGCAGTATTTT. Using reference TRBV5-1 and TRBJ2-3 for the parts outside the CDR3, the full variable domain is KAGVTQTPRYLIKTRGQQVTLSCSPISGHRSVSWYQQTPGQGLQFLFEYFSETQRNKGNFPGRFSGRQFSNSRSEMNVSTLELGDSALYLCASSRAGGGGDTQYFGPGTRLTVL.

CDR3: CASSQPEGTGGNTEAFF. CDR3 DNA: TGTGCCAGCAGCCAACCAGAAGGGACAGGGGGCAACACTGAAGCTTTCTTT. This rearrangement joins TRBV3-1 (or the pseudogene TRBV3-2) to TRBJ1-1, with 12 bases identical to TRBD1. The CDR3 runs 17 residues. Germline V lookup: CDR1 LGHDT, CDR2 YNNKEL (reference sequence). The ends lost 2 bases at V and 2 bases at J; junction bases unmatched: 6.

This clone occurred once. The CDR3, as DNA: TGTGCCAGCAGCCAACTGGGCAGAGATAACTATGGCTACACCTTC. Residues: CASSQLGRDNYGYTF. The chain carries TRBV14 and TRBJ1-2; the D is unclear. The CDR3 has 15 amino acids. V gave up 2 bases and J gave up 1 base, with 11 bases separating them. CDR1 and CDR2 from the germline V gene are SGHDN and FVKESK.

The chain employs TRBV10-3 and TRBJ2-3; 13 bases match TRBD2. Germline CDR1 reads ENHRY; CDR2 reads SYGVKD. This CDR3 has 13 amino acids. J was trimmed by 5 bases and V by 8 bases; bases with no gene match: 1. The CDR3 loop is CAIGLAGEDTQYF. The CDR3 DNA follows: TGTGCCATCGGACTAGCGGGGGAAGATACGCAGTATTTT.

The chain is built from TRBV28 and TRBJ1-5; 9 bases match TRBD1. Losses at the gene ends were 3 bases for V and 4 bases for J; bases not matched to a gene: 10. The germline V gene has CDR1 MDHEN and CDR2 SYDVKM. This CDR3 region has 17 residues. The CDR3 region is CASSFSPNRGLNQPQHF. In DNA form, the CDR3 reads TGTGCCAGCAGTTTCTCCCCCAACAGGGGGCTTAATCAGCCCCAGCATTTT.

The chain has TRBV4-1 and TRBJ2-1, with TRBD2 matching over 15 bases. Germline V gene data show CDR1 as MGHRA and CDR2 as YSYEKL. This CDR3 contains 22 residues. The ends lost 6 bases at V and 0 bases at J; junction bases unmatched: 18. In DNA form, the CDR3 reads TGCGCCAGCAGTTACAATGACCCCCGGGGACTAGCGGGGGGCGGCTCCTACAATGAGCAGTTCTTC. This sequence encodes CASSYNDPRGLAGGGSYNEQFF.

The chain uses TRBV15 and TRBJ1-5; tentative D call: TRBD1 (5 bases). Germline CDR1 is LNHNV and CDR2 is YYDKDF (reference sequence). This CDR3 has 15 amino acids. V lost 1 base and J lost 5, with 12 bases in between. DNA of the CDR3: TGTGCCACCAGCAGAGCGGCAGGGTCTCATCAGCCCCAGCATTTT. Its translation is CATSRAAGSHQPQHF.

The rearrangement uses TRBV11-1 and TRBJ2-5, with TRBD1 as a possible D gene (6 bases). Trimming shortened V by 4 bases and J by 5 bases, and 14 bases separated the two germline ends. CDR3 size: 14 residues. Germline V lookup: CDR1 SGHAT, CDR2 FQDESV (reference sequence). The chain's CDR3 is CASSSGQLGETQYF. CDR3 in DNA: TGTGCCAGCAGCTCAGGACAGCTCGGGGAGACCCAGTACTTC. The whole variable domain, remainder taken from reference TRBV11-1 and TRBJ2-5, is EAEVAQSPRYKITEKSQAVAFWCDPISGHATLYWYRQILGQGPELLVQFQDESVVDDSQLPKDRFSAERLKGVDSTLKIQPAELGDSAMYLCASSSGQLGETQYFGPGTRLLVL.

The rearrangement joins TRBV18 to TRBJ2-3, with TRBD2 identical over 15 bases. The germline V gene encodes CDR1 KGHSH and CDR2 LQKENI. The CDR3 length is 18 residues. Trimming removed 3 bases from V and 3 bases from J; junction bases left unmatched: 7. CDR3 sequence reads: CASSPGTSGGKWTDTQYF. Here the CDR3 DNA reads TGTGCCAGCTCACCCGGGACTAGCGGGGGGAAATGGACAGATACGCAGTATTTT.

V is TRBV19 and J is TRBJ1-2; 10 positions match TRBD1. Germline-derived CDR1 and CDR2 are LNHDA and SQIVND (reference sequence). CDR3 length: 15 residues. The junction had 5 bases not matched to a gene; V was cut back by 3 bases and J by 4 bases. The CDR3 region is CASSIQGQGGYGYTF. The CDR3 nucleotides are TGTGCCAGTAGTATTCAAGGACAGGGGGGCTATGGCTACACCTTC.

The CDR3 region has the DNA TGCGCCAGCAGCCAATTCGGAGGACAGGGATATAGCAATCAGCCCCAGCATTTT. Amino acid sequence: CASSQFGGQGYSNQPQHF. The chain carries TRBV4-1 and TRBJ1-5, with 8 nucleotides matching TRBD1. Germline V gene lookup returns CDR1 MGHRA and CDR2 YSYEKL. The V segment lost 2 bases and the J segment 0 bases; nucleotides outside the gene matches: 9. The CDR3 has 18 residues.

The chain's CDR3 is CASSTARPGNTIYF. CDR3 bases: TGTGCCAGTAGTACCGCGAGGCCTGGAAACACCATATATTTT. This chain joins TRBV19 and TRBJ1-3; D not resolved. This CDR3 is built from 14 residues. V dropped 4 bases and J dropped 2 bases, with 9 bases sitting between them. Germline V gives CDR1 LNHDA, CDR2 SQIVND (reference sequence). The full variable domain, rest sourced from reference TRBV19 and TRBJ1-3, is DGGITQSPKYLFRKEGQNVTLSCEQNLNHDAMYWYRQDPGQGLRLIYYSQIVNDFQKGDIAEGYSVSREKKESFPLTVTSAQKNPTAFYLCASSTARPGNTIYFGEGSWLTVV.